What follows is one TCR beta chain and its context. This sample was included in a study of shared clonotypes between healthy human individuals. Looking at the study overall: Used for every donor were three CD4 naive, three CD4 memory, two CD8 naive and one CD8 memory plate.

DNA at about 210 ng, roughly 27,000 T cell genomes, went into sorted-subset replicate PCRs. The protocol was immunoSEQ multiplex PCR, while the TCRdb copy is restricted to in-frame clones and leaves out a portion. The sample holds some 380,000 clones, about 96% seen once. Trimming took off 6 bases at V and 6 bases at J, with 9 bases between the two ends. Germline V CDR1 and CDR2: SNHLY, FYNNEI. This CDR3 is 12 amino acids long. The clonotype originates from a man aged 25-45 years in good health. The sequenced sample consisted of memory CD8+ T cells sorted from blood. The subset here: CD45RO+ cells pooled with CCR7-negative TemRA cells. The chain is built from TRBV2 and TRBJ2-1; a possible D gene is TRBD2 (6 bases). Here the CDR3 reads CASSLASNEQFF. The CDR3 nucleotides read TGTGCCAGCAGCCTAGCGTCCAATGAGCAGTTCTTC.